This T cell receptor beta chain was sequenced in a study of T cell changes during pregnancy in multiple sclerosis (dated by TCRdb to between 2019 and 2020). The study in broad terms: The study examined how the T cell repertoire changed over the course of pregnancy in women with multiple sclerosis.

Between the V and J ends, shortened by 8 bases and 4 bases respectively, the junction contains 12 bases. For CDR1 and CDR2, the germline V gene lists SGHNT and YENEEA. Spanning cysteine to phenylalanine, the CDR3 consists of 13 amino acids. The CDR3 DNA has 39 bases and is translated from base 1. Libraries were built with the immunoSEQ multiplex PCR assay. The source is immuneACCESS, and TCRdb retained only in-frame sequences with V and J called. Part of the clones is not carried over; for the studies checked, unresolved V genes explain less than half of this, and the remainder is unexplained. In all, the sample holds about 58,000 clones, and less than 95% of those were seen once. The ten largest clonotypes hold 0.4% to 0.5% of the sample. Concerning this clone itself: Its cognate antigen has yet to be identified. Per-base qualities were not stored, and no clone one base away is much larger.

This TCR was sampled from a female donor in good health, enrolled as a control in a pregnancy study. Here the sequenced sample was CD4+ T cells from peripheral blood mononuclear cells, taken after pregnancy. The chain was built from TRBV11-3 and TRBJ2-1; perhaps TRBD1 is the D gene, with 7 bases matching. At the DNA level, the sequence is TGTGCCAGCGGTCAGGGGGGTTACAATGAGCAGTTCTTC. Its protein reads: CASGQGGYNEQFF.